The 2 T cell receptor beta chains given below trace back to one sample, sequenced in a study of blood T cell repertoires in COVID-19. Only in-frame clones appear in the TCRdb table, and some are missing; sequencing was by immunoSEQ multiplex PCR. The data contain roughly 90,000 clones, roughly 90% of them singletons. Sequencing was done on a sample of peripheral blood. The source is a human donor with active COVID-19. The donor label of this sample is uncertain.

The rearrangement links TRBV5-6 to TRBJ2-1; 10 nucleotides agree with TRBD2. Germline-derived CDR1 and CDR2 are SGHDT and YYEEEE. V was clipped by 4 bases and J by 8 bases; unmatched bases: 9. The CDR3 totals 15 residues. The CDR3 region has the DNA TGTGCCAGCAGCGGGACTAGCGAGGGCGGCGATGAGCAGTTCTTC. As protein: CASSGTSEGGDEQFF.

CDR3 amino acids: CASSPGESREAFF. CDR3 nucleotides: TGTGCCAGCTCACCGGGAGAATCCAGGGAAGCTTTCTTT. The chain combines TRBV18 with TRBJ1-1; D ambiguous. V gave up 3 bases and J gave up 8 bases, with 13 bases separating them. Per the germline V gene, CDR1 is KGHSH and CDR2 is LQKENI. The length of the CDR3 is 13 residues.